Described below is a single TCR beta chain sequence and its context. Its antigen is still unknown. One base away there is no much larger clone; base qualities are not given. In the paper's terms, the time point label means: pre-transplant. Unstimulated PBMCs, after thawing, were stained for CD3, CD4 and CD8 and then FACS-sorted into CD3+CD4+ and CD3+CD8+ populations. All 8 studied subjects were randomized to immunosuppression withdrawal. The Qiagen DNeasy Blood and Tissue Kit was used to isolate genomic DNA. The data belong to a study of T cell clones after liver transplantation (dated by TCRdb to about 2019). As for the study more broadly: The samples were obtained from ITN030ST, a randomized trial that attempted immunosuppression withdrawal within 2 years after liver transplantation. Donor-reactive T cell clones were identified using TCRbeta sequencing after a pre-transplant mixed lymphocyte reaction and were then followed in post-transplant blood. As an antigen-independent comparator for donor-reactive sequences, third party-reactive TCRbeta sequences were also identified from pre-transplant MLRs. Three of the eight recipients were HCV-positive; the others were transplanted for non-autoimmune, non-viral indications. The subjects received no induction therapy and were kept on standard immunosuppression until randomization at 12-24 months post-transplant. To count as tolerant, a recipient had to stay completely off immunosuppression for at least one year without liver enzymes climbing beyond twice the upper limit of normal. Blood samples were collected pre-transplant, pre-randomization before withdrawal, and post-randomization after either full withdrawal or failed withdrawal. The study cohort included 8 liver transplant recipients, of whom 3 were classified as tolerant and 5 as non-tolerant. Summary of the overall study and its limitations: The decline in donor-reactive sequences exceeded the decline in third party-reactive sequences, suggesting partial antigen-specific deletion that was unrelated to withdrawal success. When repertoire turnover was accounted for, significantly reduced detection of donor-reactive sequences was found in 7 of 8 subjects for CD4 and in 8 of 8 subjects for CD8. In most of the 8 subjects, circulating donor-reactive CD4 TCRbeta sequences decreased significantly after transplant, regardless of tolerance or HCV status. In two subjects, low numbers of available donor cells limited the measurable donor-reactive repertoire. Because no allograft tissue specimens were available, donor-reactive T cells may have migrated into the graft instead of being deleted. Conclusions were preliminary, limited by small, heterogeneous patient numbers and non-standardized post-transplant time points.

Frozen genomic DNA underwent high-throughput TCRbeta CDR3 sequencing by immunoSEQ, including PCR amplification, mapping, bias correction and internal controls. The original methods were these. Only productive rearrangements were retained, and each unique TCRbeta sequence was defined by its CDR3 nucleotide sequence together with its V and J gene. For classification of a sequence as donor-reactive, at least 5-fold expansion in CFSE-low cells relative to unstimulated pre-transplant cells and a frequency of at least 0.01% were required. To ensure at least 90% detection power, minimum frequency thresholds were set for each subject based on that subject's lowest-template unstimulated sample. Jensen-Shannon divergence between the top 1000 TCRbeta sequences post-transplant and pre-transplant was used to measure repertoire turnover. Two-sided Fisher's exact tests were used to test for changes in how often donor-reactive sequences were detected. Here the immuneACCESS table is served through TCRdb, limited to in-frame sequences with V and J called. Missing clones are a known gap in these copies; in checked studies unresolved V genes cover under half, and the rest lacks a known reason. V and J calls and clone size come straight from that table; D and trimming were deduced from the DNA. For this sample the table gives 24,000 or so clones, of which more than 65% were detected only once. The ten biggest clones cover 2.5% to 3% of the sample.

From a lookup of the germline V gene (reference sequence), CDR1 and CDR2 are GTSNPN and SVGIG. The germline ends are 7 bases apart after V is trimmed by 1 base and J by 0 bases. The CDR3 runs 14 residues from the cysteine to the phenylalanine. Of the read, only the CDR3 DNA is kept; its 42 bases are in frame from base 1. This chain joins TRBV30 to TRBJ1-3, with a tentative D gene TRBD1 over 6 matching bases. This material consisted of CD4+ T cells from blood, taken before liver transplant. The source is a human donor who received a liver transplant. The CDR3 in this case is CAWSGGASGNTIYF. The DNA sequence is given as TGTGCCTGGAGTGGGGGGGCCTCTGGAAACACCATATATTTT.